This T cell receptor beta chain is from a study of cytomegalovirus exposure and HLA in healthy donors. TCRdb's table, derived via immunoSEQ multiplex PCR, lists solely in-frame clones and lacks some. The data contain around 52,000 clones, more than 85% of them singletons. Germline V gene lookup returns CDR1 SGHKS and CDR2 YYEKEE (reference sequence). The CDR3 is 16 residues long. Deletions cut 3 bases from V and 0 bases from J, with 13 bases between. The sample consisted of PBMCs. This sequence originates from a woman younger than 30 in good health and CMV-seronegative. V is TRBV5-5 and J is TRBJ1-5, with a tentative D call TRBD1 (5 bases). DNA of the CDR3: TGTGCCAGCAGCTGGGGCGGGGGAGATAGCAATCAGCCCCAGCATTTT. It yields the protein CASSWGGGDSNQPQHF.